This T cell receptor beta chain was profiled in a study of Ad26.COV2.S vaccination and SARS-CoV-2 variants (dated by TCRdb to the early 2020s). Study-level background: Vaccine-arm donors came from COV1001, a multicentre, randomized, double-blind, placebo-controlled phase I-IIa trial of Ad26.COV2.S in healthy adults. Throughout the experiments and outcome assessment, investigators stayed blinded to trial group allocation. Participants in the trial were split at random into five groups of five each, receiving low-dose or high-dose Ad26.COV2.S once or twice, or else placebo on both occasions. Ad26.COV2.S was administered intramuscularly at a dose of 5x10^10 or 1x10^11 viral particles, either as one shot or as two shots given 56 days apart. The TCR-sequenced set comprised approximately 32 samples: around 20 Ad26.COV2.S vaccine recipients, 5 placebo recipients and 8 SARS-CoV-2 convalescent individuals. TCRbeta repertoire sequencing was used to assess the specificity and breadth of SARS-CoV-2-reactive T cell receptors after Ad26.COV2.S vaccination.

Regarding this clone: It has no known antigen specificity. No much larger clone is present one base from it, and per-base qualities are unavailable.

Points the paper makes about the study in general: The study lacked the statistical power to compare responses across vaccine doses or regimens. Spike-specific TCR breadth was higher in Ad26.COV2.S recipients than in placebo recipients (P = 0.0014). Non-spike TCR breadth was comparable between vaccine and placebo recipients, consistent with the vaccine containing only spike. After vaccination, substantial breadth of spike-specific CD8+ and CD4+ T cell responses was reported. The authors noted that the TCR breadth and depth analyses may have underestimated total T cell responses.

Reading the label with the study, this specimen's treatment or condition is: roughly 19 received Ad26.COV2.S at low or high dose, single or two shots; about 5 received placebo; per-sample allocation not given. For vaccine and placebo recipients, repertoires were sequenced using samples collected on day 63 after the first injection. Between 29 July and 7 August 2020, Cohort 1b enrolled some 25 adults aged 18-55 years at one site in Boston, USA. Ad26.COV2.S consisted of a replication-incompetent adenovirus type 26 vector by which a prefusion-stabilized SARS-CoV-2 spike protein from the original Wuhan strain was expressed. The immunoSEQ Assay was the method used to sequence TCRbeta CDR3 regions. After extraction, genomic DNA underwent amplification by bias-controlled multiplex PCR, followed by high-throughput sequencing. In the paper's pipeline: To quantify the absolute abundance of every unique TCRbeta CDR3 region, sequences were collapsed and filtered. Usable DNA was measured by amplifying reference genes present in all nucleated cells, and TCRbeta template counts were normalized to that usable DNA to estimate T cell fraction. Repertoire TCRs were annotated as SARS-CoV-2-specific by exact matching of V gene, CDR3 amino acid sequence and J gene to a known reactive TCR set. MIRA supplied the reference SARS-CoV-2 TCR set, which was filtered for enrichment in COVID-19-positive ImmuneCODE repertoires so that public or cross-reactive TCRs were removed. Using the MIRA antigens, annotated TCRs were further analysed by specific ORF or by position within an ORF. Depth was the summed frequency of annotated unique rearrangements, while breadth was defined as annotated unique rearrangements over total unique productive rearrangements. Group comparisons of TCR breadth used two-sided Wilcoxon rank-sum tests. Here the immuneACCESS table is served through TCRdb, limited to in-frame sequences with V and J called. Missing clones are a known gap in these copies; in checked studies unresolved V genes cover under half, and the rest lacks a known reason. That table gives V, J and clone size, and the DNA gave D and trimming. In this sample the table shows about 410,000 clones, 89% of which occur a single time. Over 1.5% of the sample rests with the top ten.

Taken from cysteine to phenylalanine, the CDR3 has 14 residues. Just CDR3 DNA is preserved here, 42 bases in frame from base 1. The junction carries 12 bases between V and J, which are trimmed by 1 base and 7 bases respectively. In the germline V gene, CDR1 corresponds to SGDLS and CDR2 to YYNGEE. The material sequenced was peripheral blood, taken in a trial of Ad26.COV2.S vaccine versus placebo. The chain employs TRBV9 and TRBJ1-5; possibly the D gene is TRBD1, per 5 matching bases. The sequence derives from a person between 18 and 65 years old who received the Ad26.COV2.S COVID-19 vaccine or a placebo. The DNA sequence is TGTGCCAGCAGCGTATCGGGGGTGGGACAGCCCCAGCATTTT. This translates into CASSVSGVGQPQHF.